Presented here are 25 T cell receptor beta chains from one specimen sequenced in a study of blood T cell repertoires in COVID-19. Generated by immunoSEQ multiplex PCR, the TCRdb table keeps only in-frame clones and is missing some. The sample lists 70,000 or so clones, roughly 84% seen once, with 29% in the top ten. The sequenced sample was peripheral blood. These TCRs come from a woman older than 75 with active or convalescent COVID-19.

The chain links TRBV7-2 to TRBJ1-1; TRBD1 matches at 8 bases. This CDR3 region has 15 residues. Germline CDR1 SGHTA, CDR2 FQGNSA. V lost 3 bases and J lost 4; bases outside the gene matches: 7. The CDR3 sequence is CASSFWTGSPTEAFF. The DNA of the CDR3 is TGTGCCAGCAGCTTCTGGACAGGGAGCCCCACTGAAGCTTTCTTT.

This rearrangement joins TRBV6-1 to TRBJ2-7; 8 nucleotides line up with TRBD2. Per germline, CDR1 MNHNS and CDR2 SASEGT. J lost 3 bases, V lost 0 bases, and 4 bases had no gene match. The CDR3 covers 15 residues. CDR3 region: CASSEAGLGGYEQYF. The CDR3, as DNA: TGTGCCAGCAGTGAAGCGGGACTAGGTGGCTACGAGCAGTACTTC.

The genes are TRBV7-3 and TRBJ1-1; D is possibly TRBD1 (6 bases). The germline V gene encodes CDR1 SGHTA and CDR2 FQGTGA. Trimming pared 3 bases from V and 6 bases from J, leaving 14 bases between. This CDR3 has 14 amino acids. This CDR3 reads CASSFHREGAEAFF. In nucleotides, the CDR3 is TGTGCCAGCAGCTTCCACAGGGAGGGTGCTGAAGCTTTCTTT.

The chain employs TRBV12-3 or TRBV12-4 and TRBJ1-3; D is unclear. This CDR3 region has 13 residues. Trimming shortened V by 5 bases and J by 2 bases, and 7 bases separated the two germline ends. The chain's CDR3 is CASSLRPGNTIYF. In nucleotides, the CDR3 is TGTGCCAGCAGTCTGAGGCCTGGAAACACCATATATTTT.

The chain joins TRBV19 to TRBJ2-1, with 9 nucleotides matching TRBD2. This CDR3 contains 14 residues. V trimming: 7 bases; J trimming: 3 bases; junction bases outside the gene matches: 4. The germline CDR1 and CDR2 sequences are LNHDA and SQIVND (reference sequence). The CDR3 reads CASKERGVYNEQFF. DNA of the CDR3: TGTGCCAGTAAGGAGCGGGGGGTCTACAATGAGCAGTTCTTC.

The chain combines TRBV6-2 or TRBV6-3 with TRBJ2-2; tentative D call: TRBD1 (5 bases). Deletions cut 2 bases from V and 3 bases from J, with 10 bases between. The CDR3 totals 15 residues. In germline, CDR1 is MNHEY, CDR2 SVGEGT. DNA for the CDR3: TGTGCCAGCAGTTACCGCAGGGTGGACACCGGGGAGCTGTTTTTT. Amino acids: CASSYRRVDTGELFF.

V is TRBV27 and J is TRBJ2-7; TRBD2 aligns across 8 bases. The CDR3 is made up of 14 amino acids. Germline trimming cut 1 base from V and 5 bases from J; bases unmatched to any gene: 4. Germline V gene lookup returns CDR1 MNHEY and CDR2 SMNVEV (reference sequence). For the CDR3, the DNA is TGTGCCAGCAGTTTATATACGGGGGGGGACGAGCAGTACTTC. Amino acids: CASSLYTGGDEQYF.

The chain carries TRBV9 and TRBJ1-2, with 8 bases identical to TRBD1. In germline, CDR1 is SGDLS, CDR2 YYNGEE. The CDR3 has 19 amino acids. J gave up 4 bases and V 5 bases, and 22 bases lay outside the gene matches. CDR3 bases: TGTGCCAGCAGGGTTAAACGCGGGACAGGCGACTACTTAGGCTATGGCTACACCTTC. Its protein is CASRVKRGTGDYLGYGYTF.

The V gene is TRBV7-9, the J gene TRBJ1-4, with 9 bases aligning to TRBD1. Germline lookup yields CDR1 SEHNR and CDR2 FQNEAQ (reference sequence). The CDR3 is made up of 17 amino acids. V dropped 5 bases and J dropped 2; count of bases not matched to a gene: 9. The CDR3 region is CASSPWDRVSTNEKLFF. In nucleotides, the CDR3 is TGTGCCAGCAGCCCCTGGGACAGGGTATCCACTAATGAAAAACTGTTTTTT.

V gene TRBV4-3 combines with J gene TRBJ2-3; 7 bases are a match to TRBD1. The CDR3 contains 14 residues. The ends lost 0 bases at V and 4 bases at J; junction bases unmatched: 1. Germline V gene sequence: CDR1 LGHNA, CDR2 YSLEER. The CDR3 protein is CASSQDDRADTQYF. Written as DNA, the CDR3 is TGCGCCAGCAGCCAAGATGACAGGGCAGATACGCAGTATTTT.

This sequence joins TRBV6-5 and TRBJ2-5, with TRBD2 matching 10 bases. This CDR3 region has 15 residues. The ends lost 6 bases at V and 0 bases at J; junction bases unmatched: 4. Germline CDR1 and CDR2: MNHEY and SVGAGI. As DNA, the CDR3 is TGTGCCAGCAGCAGCGGGGGGGGGTACCAAGAGACCCAGTACTTC. Residues: CASSSGGGYQETQYF.

This chain connects TRBV7-3 to TRBJ2-3; 13 nucleotides agree with TRBD2. CDR3 length: 17 amino acids. CDR1 is SGHTA and CDR2 is FQGTGA in the germline V gene. The V gene end was trimmed by 1 base and the J gene end by 7 bases; junction bases not matched to a gene: 8. The CDR3 DNA sequence: TGTGCCAGCAGCTTAATGGCCACTAGCGGGGGGGCATATACGCAGTATTTT. Translation gives CASSLMATSGGAYTQYF.

This chain joins TRBV4-1 and TRBJ2-1; 12 bases are a match to TRBD2. This CDR3 region has 18 residues. Per the germline V gene, CDR1 is MGHRA and CDR2 is YSYEKL. V gave up 4 bases and J gave up 9 bases; unmatched junction bases: 16. The CDR3 protein is CASSPPYATSGGTGEQFF. The CDR3 nucleotides read TGCGCCAGCAGCCCGCCCTATGCCACTAGCGGGGGGACCGGTGAGCAGTTCTTC.

This clone showed up just once. The chain recombines TRBV7-2 with TRBJ2-5, with 10 bases lining up with TRBD1. V dropped 1 base and J dropped 5; count of bases not matched to a gene: 10. This CDR3 is built from 17 residues. Germline V lookup: CDR1 SGHTA, CDR2 FQGNSA. The CDR3 coding sequence is TGTGCCAGCAGCTTAGGTCTGCCGGGACAGGGGTGGGAGACCCAGTACTTC. It codes for CASSLGLPGQGWETQYF.

The chain joins TRBV3-1 (or the pseudogene TRBV3-2) to TRBJ2-3, with 7 bases that match TRBD2. CDR1 and CDR2 from the germline V gene are LGHDT and YNNKEL (reference sequence). CDR3 length equals 13 residues. V lost 0 bases to trimming and J lost 9 bases; unmatched junction nucleotides: 3. The CDR3 protein is CASSQDPGGTQYF. DNA of the CDR3: TGTGCCAGCAGCCAAGATCCGGGAGGCACGCAGTATTTT.

The J gene is TRBJ1-2, the V gene TRBV9; 9 bases match TRBD1. Germline V CDR1 and CDR2: SGDLS, YYNGEE. This CDR3 comprises 18 residues. Unmatched junction bases numbered 17, after V lost 0 bases and J lost 8 bases. The CDR3 spells CASSVDPRGLQGAKGYTF. The CDR3 DNA reads TGTGCCAGCAGCGTAGATCCAAGGGGGTTACAGGGGGCGAAGGGCTACACCTTC.

In its sample, this clone was seen once. V usage is TRBV30 and J usage is TRBJ1-5, with a tentative D call TRBD1 (5 bases). Germline lookup yields CDR1 GTSNPN and CDR2 SVGIG (reference sequence). Trimming stripped 1 base from V and 5 bases from J, with 9 bases between. The CDR3 has 13 amino acids. The CDR3 sequence: CAWSGGRDQPQHF. Written as DNA, the CDR3 is TGTGCCTGGAGTGGGGGGAGGGATCAGCCCCAGCATTTT.

The chain combines TRBV5-4 with TRBJ2-5, with 11 bases aligning to TRBD2. CDR1 and CDR2 (germline): SGHNT, YYREEE (reference sequence). The J segment lost 4 bases and the V segment lost 2 bases, leaving 7 bases of the junction unmatched. This CDR3 spans 16 amino acids. The CDR3 DNA follows: TGTGCCAGCAGCTTTTCAACTAGCGGGGGTCCAGAGACCCAGTACTTC. This codes for CASSFSTSGGPETQYF.

The rearrangement joins TRBV10-1 to TRBJ2-3; 12 nucleotides agree with TRBD2. The germline gives CDR1 WNHNN, CDR2 SYGVQD (reference sequence). The CDR3 sequence is 12 residues long. The V gene end was trimmed by 3 bases and the J gene end by 15 bases; junction bases not matched to a gene: 4. CDR3 nucleotides: TGCGCCAGCAGTGAAGGACTAGCGGGGCACTATTTT. It specifies CASSEGLAGHYF.

The chain recombines TRBV6-5 with TRBJ1-6; D perhaps matches TRBD1 (5 bases). The germline V gene encodes CDR1 MNHEY and CDR2 SVGAGI. V was shortened by 6 bases and J by 5 bases, with 11 bases between the two germline ends. The CDR3 length is 14 residues. CDR3 sequence (DNA): TGTGCCAGCAGGGGGACTCCTGATAATTCACCCCTCCACTTT. As protein: CASRGTPDNSPLHF.

The chain joins TRBV7-9 to TRBJ2-5; tentative D call: TRBD2 (5 bases). The V gene lost 4 bases and the J gene lost 7 bases, with 16 bases spanning the gap. The CDR3 contains 14 residues. Germline V CDR1 and CDR2: SEHNR, FQNEAQ (reference sequence). The CDR3 bases are TGTGCCAGCAGCTCTCTGGGCAGACGGGGGACCCAGTACTTC. Translating gives CASSSLGRRGTQYF.

This sequence joins TRBV7-9 and TRBJ1-1; 10 bases agree with TRBD1. The CDR3 totals 16 residues. Germline V gene data show CDR1 as SEHNR and CDR2 as FQNEAQ (reference sequence). V was clipped by 5 bases and J by 1 base; unmatched bases: 7. CDR3 protein: CASSAGQGRGNTEAFF. The CDR3 bases are TGTGCCAGCAGCGCGGGACAGGGGAGGGGGAACACTGAAGCTTTCTTT.

The chain has TRBV7-2 and TRBJ1-1, with a possible D match to TRBD1 (5 bases). The germline gives CDR1 SGHTA, CDR2 FQGNSA. The CDR3 runs 14 residues. The V and J ends lost 5 bases and 5 bases respectively, with 15 bases between them. CDR3 loop: CASSRRQIATEAFF. In DNA, the CDR3 is TGTGCCAGCAGCCGCCGACAGATTGCAACTGAAGCTTTCTTT.

This rearrangement joins TRBV5-1 to TRBJ2-3, with a possible D match to TRBD2 (6 bases). The CDR3 loop spans 18 amino acids. The V gene's germline CDR1 is SGHRS and CDR2 YFSETQ. V gave up 0 bases and J gave up 0 bases, with 17 bases separating them. CDR3 sequence reads: CASSLAAGTSSSTDTQYF. For the CDR3, the DNA is TGCGCCAGCAGCTTGGCGGCGGGGACCTCCTCTAGCACAGATACGCAGTATTTT. Together with reference TRBV5-1 and TRBJ2-3, the CDR3 gives the full variable domain: KAGVTQTPRYLIKTRGQQVTLSCSPISGHRSVSWYQQTPGQGLQFLFEYFSETQRNKGNFPGRFSGRQFSNSRSEMNVSTLELGDSALYLCASSLAAGTSSSTDTQYFGPGTRLTVL.

This clone was counted only a few times. The chain employs TRBV6-5 and TRBJ1-1; 7 nucleotides line up with TRBD1. The germline gives CDR1 MNHEY, CDR2 SVGAGI. CDR3 size: 13 residues. The trim removed 7 bases at V and 6 bases at J, leaving 8 bases unmatched. This CDR3 reads CASTKGTAPEAFF. The DNA of the CDR3 is TGTGCCAGCACAAAGGGGACAGCTCCTGAAGCTTTCTTT.